These T cell receptor beta chains were read from a single sample in a study of response to subunit inactivated influenza vaccine. One entry per CDR3 protein, called by TCRdb with MiXCR from the RT-PCR reads. The sample has over 800,000 distinct CDR3 sequences; over 20% are singletons. The material sequenced was PBMCs from blood, taken 4 to 6 days after vaccination. The receptors shown here come from a man aged 45 to 65 who received an inactivated influenza vaccine. Both conserved end residues are part of each CDR3.

v_call	j_call	cdr3_aa
TRBV5-6	TRBJ2-7	CASSFLPSGTSVHEQYF
TRBV12-3/TRBV12-4	TRBJ2-1	CASSLRVRTTHEQFF
TRBV20-1	TRBJ2-5	CSAPRLAGPFGDQYF
TRBV4-1	TRBJ1-1	CASSQVTAGGTEAFF
TRBV6-1	TRBJ2-1	CASTPEGRYNEQFF
TRBV7-9	TRBJ1-1	CASSFERSTEAFF
TRBV6-1	TRBJ2-1	CASRETSGSLYNEQFF
TRBV15	TRBJ2-3	CATGTSQRLDTQYF
TRBV2	TRBJ1-4	CASRQGLREKLFF
TRBV19	TRBJ2-7	CASTGGTGPFYEQYF
TRBV12-3/TRBV12-4	TRBJ2-1	CASRRTSGLYNEQFF
TRBV5-1	TRBJ2-5	CASSWTGTSRETQYF
TRBV15	TRBJ2-1	CATSDSSGGAVRSYNEQFF
TRBV2	TRBJ2-4	CASTPGGQGSRNIQYF
TRBV6-2/TRBV6-3	TRBJ2-7	CASTGLSRGEQYF
TRBV12-3/TRBV12-4	TRBJ1-1	CASSFRDRGLGNTEAFF
TRBV3-1	TRBJ2-1	CASSRVVSVSGNEQFF
TRBV5-6	TRBJ1-2	CASSPPGQGLYGYTF
TRBV18	TRBJ1-4	CASSSTGGSNEKLFF
TRBV12-3/TRBV12-4	TRBJ2-1	CASSFGGANEQFF
TRBV4-2	TRBJ1-6	CASSQGTPRENSPLHF
TRBV4-3	TRBJ1-1	CASRDGALGTEAFF
TRBV6-2/TRBV6-3	TRBJ2-1	CASSYWASRRMNEQFF
TRBV7-9	TRBJ1-2	CASSRIRSPYGYTF
TRBV3-1	TRBJ1-2	CASSQLGVGGYTF
TRBV28	TRBJ2-7	CASQSSGSAYEQYF
TRBV28	TRBJ1-2	CASSFNNRVYGYTF
TRBV20-1	TRBJ2-5	CSARPLARETQYF
TRBV19	TRBJ2-5	CASSIGDRGGQETQYF
TRBV20-1	TRBJ1-5	CSAPRVGLGSNQPQHF
TRBV10-2	TRBJ2-3	CASSVGPGGADTQYF
TRBV7-2	TRBJ2-1	CASSLPTDNELFF
TRBV4-2	TRBJ2-3	CASSQGFLAASTDTQYF
TRBV11-2	TRBJ2-3	CASSLDSGGSFTDTQYF
TRBV20-1	TRBJ2-1	CSTSEQFF
TRBV10-3	TRBJ2-3	CAISDHSSTTDTQYF
TRBV29-1	TRBJ2-3	CSVTYRSFGTDTQYF
TRBV12-3/TRBV12-4	TRBJ2-5	CASSFFGGDQETQYF
TRBV12-3/TRBV12-4	TRBJ1-1	CASSKDRGLNTEAFF
TRBV18	TRBJ2-1	CASSPGMTGNEQFF
TRBV12-3/TRBV12-4	TRBJ1-1	CASRIRGGPTEAFF
TRBV7-8	TRBJ2-1	CASSPSRGGKTYNEQFF
TRBV7-8	TRBJ1-5	CASSSPGGASNQPQHF
TRBV3-1	TRBJ2-1	CASRQHTSGEQFF
TRBV10-2	TRBJ2-7	CASRETSGGPYEQYF
TRBV4-3	TRBJ2-2	CASSQDLWTPTGELFF